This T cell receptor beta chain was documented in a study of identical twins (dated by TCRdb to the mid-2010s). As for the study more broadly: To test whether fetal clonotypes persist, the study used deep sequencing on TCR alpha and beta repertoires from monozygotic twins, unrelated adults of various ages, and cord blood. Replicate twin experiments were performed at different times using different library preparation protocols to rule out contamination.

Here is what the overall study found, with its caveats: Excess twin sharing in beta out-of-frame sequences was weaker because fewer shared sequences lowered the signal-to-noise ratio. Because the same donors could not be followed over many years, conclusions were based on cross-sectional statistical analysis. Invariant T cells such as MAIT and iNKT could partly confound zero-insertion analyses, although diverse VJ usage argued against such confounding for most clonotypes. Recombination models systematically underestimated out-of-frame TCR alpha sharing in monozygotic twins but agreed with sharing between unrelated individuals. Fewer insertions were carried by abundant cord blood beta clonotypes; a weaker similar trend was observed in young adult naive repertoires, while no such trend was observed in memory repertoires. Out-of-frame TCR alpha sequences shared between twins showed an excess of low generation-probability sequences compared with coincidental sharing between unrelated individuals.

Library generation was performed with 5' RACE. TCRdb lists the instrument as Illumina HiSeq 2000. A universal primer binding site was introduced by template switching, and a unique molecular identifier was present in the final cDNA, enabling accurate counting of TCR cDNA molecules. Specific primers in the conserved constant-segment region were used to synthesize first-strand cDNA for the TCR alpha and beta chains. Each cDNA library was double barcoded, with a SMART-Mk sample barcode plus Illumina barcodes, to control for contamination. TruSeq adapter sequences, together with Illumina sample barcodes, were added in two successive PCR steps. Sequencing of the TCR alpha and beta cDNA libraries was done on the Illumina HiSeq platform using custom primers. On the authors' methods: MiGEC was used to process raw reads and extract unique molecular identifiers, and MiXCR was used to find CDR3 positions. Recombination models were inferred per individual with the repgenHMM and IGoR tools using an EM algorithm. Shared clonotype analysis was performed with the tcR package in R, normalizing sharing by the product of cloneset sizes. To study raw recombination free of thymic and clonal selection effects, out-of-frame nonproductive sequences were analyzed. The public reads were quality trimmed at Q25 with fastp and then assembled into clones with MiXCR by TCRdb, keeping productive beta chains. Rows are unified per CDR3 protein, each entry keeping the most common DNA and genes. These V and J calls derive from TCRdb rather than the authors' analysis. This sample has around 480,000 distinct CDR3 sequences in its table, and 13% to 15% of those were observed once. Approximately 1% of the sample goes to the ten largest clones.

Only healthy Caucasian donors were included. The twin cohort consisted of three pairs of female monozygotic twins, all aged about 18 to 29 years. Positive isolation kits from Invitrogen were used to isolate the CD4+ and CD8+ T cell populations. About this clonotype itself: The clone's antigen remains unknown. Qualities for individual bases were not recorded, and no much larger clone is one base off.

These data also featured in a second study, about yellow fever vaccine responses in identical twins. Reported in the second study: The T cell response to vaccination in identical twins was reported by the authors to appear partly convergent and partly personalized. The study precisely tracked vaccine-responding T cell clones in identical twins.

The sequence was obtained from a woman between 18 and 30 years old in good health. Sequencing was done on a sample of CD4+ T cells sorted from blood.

The base sequence is TGTGCCACCAGCAGAGATCCCGCTAGCACCGGGGAGCTGTTTTTT. Translated, this is CATSRDPASTGELFF. The chain is made from TRBV15 and TRBJ2-2, with the identity of the D gene unclear. The CDR3 goes from the cysteine to the phenylalanine over 15 residues. The DNA shown is the 45-base CDR3, in frame from base 1. The CDR1 and CDR2 encoded by the germline V gene (reference sequence) are LNHNV and YYDKDF. V gives up 0 bases and J gives up 4 bases, and the segment between their germline ends measures 9 bases.